Included here is one T cell receptor beta chain sequence, with context. While infection was still active, Seattle patients were enrolled and then followed longitudinally. The V and J ends lost 4 bases and 4 bases, in that order; junction bases with no gene match: 10. The CDR3 has 16 residues. Germline V gene sequence: CDR1 SGHRS, CDR2 YFSETQ. The data belong to a study of blood T cell repertoires in COVID-19. Across the study: Sources were T cells, B-cell-depleted T cells, or PBMCs; the material itself was cDNA or gDNA.

Repertoires were generated with immunoSEQ multiplex PCR, while TCRdb's copy carries only in-frame clones and drops some. This repertoire shows over 150,000 clones, more than 85% found once; its top ten account for around 0.5%. The sample comprised peripheral blood. This TCR came from a man aged 60 to 75 with COVID-19, enrolled during active disease. V gene TRBV5-1 combines with J gene TRBJ2-5; 10 nucleotides align to TRBD1. In DNA form, the CDR3 reads TGCGCCAGCAGCCCCGGGACAGGGGTCGTAGGAGAGACCCAGTACTTC. It translates to CASSPGTGVVGETQYF.